The sample holds many counts of the clone carrying this T cell receptor beta chain. TCRdb reprocessed the 5' RACE reads with MiXCR, giving one entry per CDR3 protein. This table has a few hundred thousand distinct CDR3 sequences, almost 4% appearing once. This record comes from a study of T cells after yellow fever vaccination. The CDR3 totals 15 residues. The ends lost 4 bases at V and 8 bases at J; junction bases unmatched: 11. CDR1 is SGHKS and CDR2 is YYEKEE in the germline V gene (reference sequence). Material: PBMCs, obtained 5 days after the yellow fever booster vaccination. The sequence came from a man younger than 35 who received the YFV17D yellow fever vaccine. V is TRBV5-5 and J is TRBJ2-1; TRBD2 matches 8 bases. The CDR3 DNA is TGTGCCAGCAGCCAACCTGCGGGACTAGGCTATGAGCAGTTCTTC. Translated: CASSQPAGLGYEQFF.